Included here is one T cell receptor (beta chain) sequence, with context. Within 2 weeks before study entry, exposed participants met a COVID-19 case. Generated by immunoSEQ multiplex PCR, the TCRdb table keeps only in-frame clones and is missing some. Of around 400,000 clones listed, roughly nine tenths were seen once; the top ten hold around 0.94%. The data were obtained in a study of blood T cell repertoires in COVID-19. About the study: The study drew acute and convalescent COVID-19 samples from the United States, Italy and Spain. The analysed material was cDNA or gDNA that came from T cells, B-cell-depleted T cells, or PBMCs.

This CDR3 contains 17 residues. In germline, CDR1 is MNHEY, CDR2 SVGEGT. V shed 0 bases and J shed 0 bases, with 13 bases lying between them. Sequences were obtained from PBMCs or T cells enriched from blood (not recorded which). This TCR was sampled from a woman in her 40s who had been exposed to COVID-19. This chain joins TRBV6-2 or TRBV6-3 and TRBJ2-3, with D maybe TRBD2 (6 bases). CDR3 region: CASSYSAGAGSTDTQYF. The CDR3 DNA follows: TGTGCCAGCAGTTACTCCGCCGGGGCGGGGAGCACAGATACGCAGTATTTT.